Listed below are T cell receptor beta chains from one sample, sequenced in a study of blood T cells in healthy people across ages. TCRdb ran MiXCR on the 5' RACE reads and lists one entry per CDR3 protein. The data contain some 1,000,000 distinct CDR3 sequences, 25% of them seen just once; the ten biggest clones take up about 0.69%. This sample also belongs to another study, concerning T cells of mothers and their children.

Sample: blood. The receptor set was obtained from a girl aged 2 to 9 in good health. Both conserved end residues are part of each CDR3. Each record gives: CDR3 length, V gene, CDR3 protein.

>15|TRBV5-1
CASSSPGQQSDTQYF
>15|TRBV7-3
CASSATGVIGETQYF
>15|TRBV13
CASSLGPGQGYGYTF
>15|TRBV12-5
CASGSPGGSYNEQFF
>12|TRBV6-2/TRBV6-3
CASGPSVYEQYF
>16|TRBV5-1
CASSWGTSGRVDEQFF
>17|TRBV20-1
CSAWTPSGGRSTDTQYF
>15|TRBV7-9
CASSSNRALRNEQFF
>15|TRBV29-1
CSVVGGPTFTDTQYF
>14|TRBV12-3/TRBV12-4
CATSWDSGGETQYF